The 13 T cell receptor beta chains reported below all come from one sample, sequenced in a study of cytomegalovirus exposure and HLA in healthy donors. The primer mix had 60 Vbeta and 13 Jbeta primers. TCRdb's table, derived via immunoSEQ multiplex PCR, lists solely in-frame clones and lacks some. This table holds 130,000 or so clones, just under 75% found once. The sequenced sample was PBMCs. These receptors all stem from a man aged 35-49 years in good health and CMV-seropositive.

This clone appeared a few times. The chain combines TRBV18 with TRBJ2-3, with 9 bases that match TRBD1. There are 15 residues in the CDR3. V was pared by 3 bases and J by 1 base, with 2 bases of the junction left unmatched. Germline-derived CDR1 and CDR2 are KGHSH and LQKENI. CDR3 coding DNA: TGTGCCAGCTCACCCCGACAGGGGGGCACAGATACGCAGTATTTT. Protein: CASSPRQGGTDTQYF.

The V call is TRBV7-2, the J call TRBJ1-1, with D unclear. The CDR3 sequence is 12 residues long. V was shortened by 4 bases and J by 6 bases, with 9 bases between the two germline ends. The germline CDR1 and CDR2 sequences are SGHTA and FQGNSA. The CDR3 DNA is TGTGCCAGCAGCTCGCGTCGATCTGAAGCTTTCTTT. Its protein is CASSSRRSEAFF.

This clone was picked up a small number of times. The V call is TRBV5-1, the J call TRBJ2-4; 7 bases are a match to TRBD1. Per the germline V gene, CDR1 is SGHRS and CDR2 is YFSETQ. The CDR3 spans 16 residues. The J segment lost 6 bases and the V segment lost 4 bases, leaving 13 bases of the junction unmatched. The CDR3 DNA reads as TGCGCCAGCAGCCAAGGTGGGACAGCGGTAACAAACATTCAGTACTTC. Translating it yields CASSQGGTAVTNIQYF.

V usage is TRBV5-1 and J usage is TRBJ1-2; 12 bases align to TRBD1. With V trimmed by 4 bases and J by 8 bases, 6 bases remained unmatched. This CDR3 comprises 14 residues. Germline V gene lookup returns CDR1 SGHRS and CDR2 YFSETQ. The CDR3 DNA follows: TGCGCCAGCAGCAGCCGGGACAGGGGGCAGGGCTACACCTTC. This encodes CASSSRDRGQGYTF.

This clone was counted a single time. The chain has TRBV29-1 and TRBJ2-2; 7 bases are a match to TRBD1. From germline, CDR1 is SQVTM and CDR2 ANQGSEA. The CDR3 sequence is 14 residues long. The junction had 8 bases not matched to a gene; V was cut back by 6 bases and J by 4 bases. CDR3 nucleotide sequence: TGCAGCGTCCCCGGGACAGTCGGCACCGGGGAGCTGTTTTTT. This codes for CSVPGTVGTGELFF.

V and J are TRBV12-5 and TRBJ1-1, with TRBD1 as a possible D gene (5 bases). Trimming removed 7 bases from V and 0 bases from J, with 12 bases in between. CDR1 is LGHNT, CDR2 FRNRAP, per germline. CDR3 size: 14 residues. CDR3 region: CASAVTAMNTEAFF. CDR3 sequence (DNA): TGTGCTAGTGCCGTGACAGCCATGAACACTGAAGCTTTCTTT. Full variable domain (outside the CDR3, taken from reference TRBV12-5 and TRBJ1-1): DARVTQTPRHKVTEMGQEVTMRCQPILGHNTVFWYRQTMMQGLELLAYFRNRAPLDDSGMPKDRFSAEMPDATLATLKIQPSEPRDSAVYFCASAVTAMNTEAFFGQGTRLTVV.

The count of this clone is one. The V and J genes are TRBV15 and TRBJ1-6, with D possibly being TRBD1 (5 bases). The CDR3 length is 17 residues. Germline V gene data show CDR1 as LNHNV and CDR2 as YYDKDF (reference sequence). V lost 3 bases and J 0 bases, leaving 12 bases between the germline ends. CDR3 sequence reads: CATSSGGGGSYNSPLHF. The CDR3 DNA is TGTGCCACCAGCAGCGGGGGGGGTGGCTCCTATAATTCACCCCTCCACTTT.

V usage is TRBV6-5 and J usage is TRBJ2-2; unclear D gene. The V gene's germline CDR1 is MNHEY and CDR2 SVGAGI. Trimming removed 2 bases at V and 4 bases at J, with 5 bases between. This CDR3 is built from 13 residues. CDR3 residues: CASSYGATGELFF. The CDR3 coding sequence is TGTGCCAGCAGTTACGGAGCCACCGGGGAGCTGTTTTTT.

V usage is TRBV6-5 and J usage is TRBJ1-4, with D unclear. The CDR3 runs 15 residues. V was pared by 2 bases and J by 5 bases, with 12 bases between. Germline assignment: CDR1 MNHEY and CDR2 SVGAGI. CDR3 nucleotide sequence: TGTGCCAGCAGTTACGGCGGCCGACTAAATGAAAAACTGTTTTTT. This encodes CASSYGGRLNEKLFF.

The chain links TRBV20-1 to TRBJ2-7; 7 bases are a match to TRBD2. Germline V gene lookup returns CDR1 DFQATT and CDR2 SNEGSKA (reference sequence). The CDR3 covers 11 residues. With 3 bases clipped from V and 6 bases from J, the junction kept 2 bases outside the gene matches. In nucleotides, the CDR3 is TGCAGTGCTAGGAGCGGGATCGAGCAGTACTTC. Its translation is CSARSGIEQYF.

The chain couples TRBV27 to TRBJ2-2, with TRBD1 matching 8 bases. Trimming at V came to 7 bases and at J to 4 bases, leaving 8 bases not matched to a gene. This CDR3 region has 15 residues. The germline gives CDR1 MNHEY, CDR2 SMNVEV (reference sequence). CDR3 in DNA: TGTGCCAGCACCCCGGGACAGGTGATCACCGGGGAGCTGTTTTTT. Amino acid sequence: CASTPGQVITGELFF.

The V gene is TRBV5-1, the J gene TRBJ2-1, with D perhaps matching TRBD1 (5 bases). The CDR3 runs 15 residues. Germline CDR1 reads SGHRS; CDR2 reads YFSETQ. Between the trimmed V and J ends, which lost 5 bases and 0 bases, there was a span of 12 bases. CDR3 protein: CASRIQASSYNEQFF. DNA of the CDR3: TGCGCCAGCAGAATACAGGCTAGCTCCTACAATGAGCAGTTCTTC.

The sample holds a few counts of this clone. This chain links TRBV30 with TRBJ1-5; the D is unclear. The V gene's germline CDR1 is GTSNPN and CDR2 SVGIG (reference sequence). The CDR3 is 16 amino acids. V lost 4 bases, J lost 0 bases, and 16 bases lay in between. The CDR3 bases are TGTGCCTGGACCCCGGGCCGGGGAGGTAGCAATCAGCCCCAGCATTTT. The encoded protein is CAWTPGRGGSNQPQHF.